Below, 6 T cell receptor beta chains from the same sample are listed, as sequenced in a study of blood T cell repertoires in COVID-19. The assay was immunoSEQ multiplex PCR, and TCRdb's table has in-frame clones only and misses some. The profile shows 150,000 to 200,000 clones, 65% to 85% of them singletons. The sequenced sample was peripheral blood. These receptor sequences come from a man aged 55-75 years with active or convalescent COVID-19.

This clone was detected only once. V and J are TRBV5-1 and TRBJ1-1; D gene ambiguous. V dropped 0 bases and J dropped 1 base, with 10 bases sitting between them. The CDR3 length is 15 residues. Germline lookup yields CDR1 SGHRS and CDR2 YFSETQ. The CDR3 region has the DNA TGCGCCAGCAGCTTGGCGGGTGAGACGAACACTGAAGCTTTCTTT. Encoded protein: CASSLAGETNTEAFF.

The J gene is TRBJ1-2, the V gene TRBV7-2, with D possibly being TRBD1 (6 bases). V was cut by 6 bases and J by 6 bases, with 17 bases left in between. Germline V gives CDR1 SGHTA, CDR2 FQGNSA. CDR3 length: 14 amino acids. For the CDR3, the DNA is TGTGCCAGCAGTCTGGGCAGGGGTGAAGATGGCTACACCTTC. Translating gives CASSLGRGEDGYTF.

This clone was found once. This rearrangement joins TRBV19 to TRBJ1-5; 9 positions agree with TRBD1. V dropped 1 base and J dropped 7; count of bases not matched to a gene: 5. The CDR3 consists of 15 residues. From germline, CDR1 is LNHDA and CDR2 SQIVND (reference sequence). The CDR3 DNA reads as TGTGCCAGTAGTATAGTGGGGACAGGGCAACAGCCCCAGCATTTT. The encoded protein is CASSIVGTGQQPQHF.

This sequence joins TRBV10-3 and TRBJ2-2; maybe TRBD2 (6 bases). Trimming left V 8 bases short and J 3 bases short, with 13 bases between. Germline V gene data show CDR1 as ENHRY and CDR2 as SYGVKD. The CDR3 loop spans 14 amino acids. CDR3 in amino acids: CAISGREDTGELFF. The CDR3 DNA sequence: TGTGCCATCTCTGGCAGGGAGGACACCGGGGAGCTGTTTTTT.

The chain employs TRBV7-3 and TRBJ2-1, with unresolved D. The CDR3 contains 13 residues. CDR1 and CDR2 (germline): SGHTA, FQGTGA. Trimming removed 2 bases from V and 6 bases from J, with 8 bases in between. The CDR3 nucleotides read TGTGCCAGCAGCTTAGATCCTAGCAATGAGCAGTTCTTC. It specifies CASSLDPSNEQFF.

The rearrangement joins TRBV5-1 to TRBJ1-6, with a tentative D call TRBD1 (5 bases). Per the germline V gene, CDR1 is SGHRS and CDR2 is YFSETQ. Trimming shortened V by 4 bases and J by 10 bases, and 18 bases separated the two germline ends. The CDR3 covers 15 residues. In DNA form, the CDR3 reads TGCGCCAGCAGCCCCCTGCCAGGGCCTGCGTCACCCCTCCACTTT. Protein: CASSPLPGPASPLHF.